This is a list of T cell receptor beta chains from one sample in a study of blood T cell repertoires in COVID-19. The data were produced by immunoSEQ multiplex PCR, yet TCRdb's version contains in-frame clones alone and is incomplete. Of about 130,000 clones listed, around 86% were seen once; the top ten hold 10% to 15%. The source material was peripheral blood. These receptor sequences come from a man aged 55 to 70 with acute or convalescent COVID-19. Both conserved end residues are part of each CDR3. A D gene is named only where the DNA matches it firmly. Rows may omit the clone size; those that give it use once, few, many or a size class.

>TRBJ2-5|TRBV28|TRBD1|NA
TGTGCCAGCACCACGGGGGACAGGGGGCGGGAGACCCAGTACTTC
CASTTGDRGRETQYF
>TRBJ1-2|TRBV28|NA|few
TGTGCCAGCAGTTTGACACAGGATGGCTACACCTTC
CASSLTQDGYTF
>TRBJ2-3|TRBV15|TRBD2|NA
TGTGCCACCAGCAGCCTCCCGCCCGGACTAGCGGGAAAGACAGATACGCAGTATTTT
CATSSLPPGLAGKTDTQYF
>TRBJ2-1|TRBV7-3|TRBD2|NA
TGTGCCAGCAGCTTAACAGGTACTAGCGGGATTATTGAGCAGTTCTTC
CASSLTGTSGIIEQFF
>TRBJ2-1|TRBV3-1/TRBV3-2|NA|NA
TGTGCCAGCAAATACGGGGCCTACAATGAGCAGTTCTTC
CASKYGAYNEQFF
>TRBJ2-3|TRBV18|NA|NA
TGTGCCAGCTCACCACCGTCTGGGCTTCACACAGATACGCAGTATTTT
CASSPPSGLHTDTQYF
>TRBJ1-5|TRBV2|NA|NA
TGTGCCAGCCGTGGGGCCATGGGGCCCCAGCATTTT
CASRGAMGPQHF
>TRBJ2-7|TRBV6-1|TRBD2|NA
TGTGCCAGCAGTGACGGGGGGGCCGAGCAGTACTTC
CASSDGGAEQYF
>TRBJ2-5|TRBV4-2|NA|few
TGTGCCAGCAGCCAAGGAAAGGCAGGGAATGAGGAAGAGACCCAGTACTTC
CASSQGKAGNEEETQYF
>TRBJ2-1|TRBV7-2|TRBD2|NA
TGTGCCAGCAGCTTAGACGCGGGAGGGACGGATGAGCAGTTCTTC
CASSLDAGGTDEQFF
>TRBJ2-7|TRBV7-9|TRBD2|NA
TGTGCCAGCAGCTTAGCTAGCGGGAGGTACCACGAGCAGTACTTC
CASSLASGRYHEQYF
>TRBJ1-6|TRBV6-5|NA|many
TGTGCCAGCAGTTACTCTGCCAGGGGCAATTCACCCCTCCACTTT
CASSYSARGNSPLHF
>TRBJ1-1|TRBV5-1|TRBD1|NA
TGCGCCAGCAGCCACGGACAGGGAGGATCTTTCTTT
CASSHGQGGSFF
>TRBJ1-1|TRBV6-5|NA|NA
TGTGCCAGCAGTTACTCCGCGAGGGTAGGCACTGAAGCTTTCTTT
CASSYSARVGTEAFF
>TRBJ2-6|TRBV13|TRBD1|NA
TGTGCCAGCAGCTCGGGACAGCTACGCTCTGGGGCCAACGTCCTGACTTTC
CASSSGQLRSGANVLTF
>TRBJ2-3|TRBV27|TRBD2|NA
TGTGCCAGCAGTTTATCGAGGGCCCGGGAGGGGACAGATACGCAGTATTTT
CASSLSRAREGTDTQYF
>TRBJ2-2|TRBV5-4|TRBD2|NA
TGTGCCAGCAGCCCTGGGACTAGCGGGGCTACCAACACCGGGGAGCTGTTTTTT
CASSPGTSGATNTGELFF
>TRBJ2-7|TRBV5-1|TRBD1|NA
TGCGCCAGCAGCTCAGGGACAGGGTGGACCTACGAGCAGTACTTC
CASSSGTGWTYEQYF
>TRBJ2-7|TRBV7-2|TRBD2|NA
TGTGCCAGCAGCAGGGGAGGGACTGGCTCCTACGAGCAGTACTTC
CASSRGGTGSYEQYF
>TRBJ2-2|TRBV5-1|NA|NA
TGCGCCAGCAGAGTGACAACGAACACCGGGGAGCTGTTTTTT
CASRVTTNTGELFF
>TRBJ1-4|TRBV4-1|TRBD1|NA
TGCGCCAGCAGCCAAAACGACAGGGGGGCTGAAAAACTGTTTTTT
CASSQNDRGAEKLFF
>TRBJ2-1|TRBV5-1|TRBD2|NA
TGCGCCAGCAGCCAGACTAGCGGGACATACAATGAGCAGTTCTTC
CASSQTSGTYNEQFF
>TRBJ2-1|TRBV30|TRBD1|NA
TGTGCCTGGAGTCCTTCCGGGGACAGGATTTGGAATGAGCAGTTCTTC
CAWSPSGDRIWNEQFF
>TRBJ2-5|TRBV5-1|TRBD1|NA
TGCGCCAGCAGCTCCCCAGGGGGACAAGAGACCCAGTACTTC
CASSSPGGQETQYF
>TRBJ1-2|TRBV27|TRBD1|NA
TGTGCCAGCAGTTTTACCCCCTGGGACAGCCCATCGGGCTACACCTTC
CASSFTPWDSPSGYTF
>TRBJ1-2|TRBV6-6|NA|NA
TGTGCCAGCATTCCACTAACAGGTAGTAGCTATGGCTACACCTTC
CASIPLTGSSYGYTF